A selection of T cell receptor beta chains follows, all from one sample in a study of T cells in Graves' hyperthyroidism and ophthalmopathy. One entry per CDR3 protein results from TCRdb running MiXCR on the multiplex PCR reads. The data hold roughly 800,000 distinct CDR3 sequences, with 38% observed a single time. Sequencing was performed on blood. These receptors were taken from a man younger than 35 with Graves' hyperthyroidism. Both conserved end residues are part of each CDR3. The order of the fields is CDR3 protein, V gene, CDR3 length, D gene, J gene. D genes are given only for firm matches.

CASSLAGGIETQYF,TRBV7-9,14,NA,TRBJ2-5
CSVGRGSEKLFF,TRBV29-1,12,NA,TRBJ1-4
CASSLAGGDTGELFF,TRBV5-1,15,TRBD2,TRBJ2-2
CASSSLSGPGELFF,TRBV7-3,14,NA,TRBJ2-2
CASSPGSTPPHF,TRBV6-1,12,NA,TRBJ1-6
CASTLQGTLGEQYF,TRBV7-2,14,NA,TRBJ2-7
CASSEGKGALEGYTF,TRBV25-1,15,TRBD1,TRBJ1-2
CASSQPGEDSPLHF,TRBV11-1,14,NA,TRBJ1-6
CASSLSLTGVEQYF,TRBV7-2,14,TRBD1,TRBJ2-7
CASSLSGQDKASNQPQHF,TRBV10-3,18,TRBD1,TRBJ1-5
CSASEGTVSGYTF,TRBV29-1,13,TRBD1,TRBJ1-2
CASSPASASLVPFGGELFF,TRBV2,19,NA,TRBJ2-2
CASRAGNGELFF,TRBV7-7,12,TRBD2,TRBJ2-2
CSVDGQTQETQHF,TRBV29-1,13,NA,TRBJ1-5
CSVRRDYEQYF,TRBV29-1,11,NA,TRBJ2-7
CASSRTWDSYEQYF,TRBV2,14,NA,TRBJ2-7
CASSESKGVDEQYF,TRBV10-2,14,NA,TRBJ2-7
CASSGGLGEKLFF,TRBV2,13,NA,TRBJ1-4
CASSYSVNSPLHF,TRBV6-5,13,NA,TRBJ1-6
CAISLGQASSYEQYF,TRBV10-3,15,TRBD1,TRBJ2-7
CASRDREDTEQYF,TRBV2,13,TRBD1,TRBJ2-7
CASSPELGGRDTEAFF,TRBV7-6,16,NA,TRBJ1-1
CSADDSYTQETQYF,TRBV20-1,14,NA,TRBJ2-5
CASSEIGSGELFF,TRBV25-1,13,NA,TRBJ2-2